The rows below give T cell receptor beta chains drawn from one sample of a study of blood T cell repertoires in COVID-19. Sequenced by immunoSEQ multiplex PCR; TCRdb stores in-frame clones only, minus some. The table includes approximately 69,000 clones, around 79% detected once. Input material: peripheral blood. The receptors stem from a man in his fifties or sixties with acute or convalescent COVID-19. Each CDR3 is given with its conserved first and last residue. D genes are given only for firm matches. Some rows have no size entry. The others give once, few or many, or a class for an expanded clone.

J gene,clone size,D gene,V gene,CDR3 protein,CDR3 DNA
TRBJ2-5,-,TRBD1,TRBV6-5,CASTRHRTGQETQYF,TGTGCCAGCACCCGCCACCGGACAGGGCAAGAGACCCAGTACTTC
TRBJ1-4,few,TRBD1,TRBV29-1,CSVEDIRGREKLFF,TGCAGCGTTGAAGATATAAGGGGGCGAGAAAAACTGTTTTTT
TRBJ2-3,-,TRBD2,TRBV11-2,CASTRTSGVSSTDTQYF,TGTGCCAGCACCCGGACTAGCGGGGTCTCCAGCACAGATACGCAGTATTTT
TRBJ2-7,many,-,TRBV6-5,CASTRGVYREFEQYF,TGTGCCAGCACCAGAGGGGTATATCGGGAGTTCGAGCAGTACTTC
TRBJ2-1,-,TRBD2,TRBV7-3,CASSARTSGYNEQFF,TGTGCCAGCAGCGCCCGGACTAGCGGTTACAATGAGCAGTTCTTC
TRBJ2-1,-,-,TRBV20-1,CSARIFNEQFF,TGCAGTGCTAGAATCTTCAATGAGCAGTTCTTC
TRBJ1-1,-,-,TRBV28,CASSDEGGANTEAFF,TGTGCCAGCAGTGACGAAGGAGGGGCGAACACTGAAGCTTTCTTT
TRBJ2-5,-,TRBD1,TRBV6-5,CASTTTGAGRETQYF,TGTGCCAGCACTACTACAGGGGCGGGTCGGGAGACCCAGTACTTC
TRBJ2-1,-,TRBD1,TRBV15,CATSRQGATNEQFF,TGTGCCACCAGCAGGCAGGGGGCGACGAATGAGCAGTTCTTC
TRBJ1-6,-,-,TRBV4-1,CASSQAVRASNSPLHF,TGCGCCAGCAGCCAAGCCGTCAGGGCAAGTAATTCACCCCTCCACTTT
TRBJ2-1,few,TRBD2,TRBV10-1,CASSGRTSGGADEQFF,TGCGCCAGCAGTGGGAGGACTAGCGGGGGGGCCGATGAGCAGTTCTTC
TRBJ2-3,-,TRBD1,TRBV24-1,CATSDSGQGNPDTQYF,TGTGCCACCAGTGACTCCGGACAGGGTAACCCAGATACGCAGTATTTT
TRBJ2-1,-,-,TRBV7-3,CASSSSKSSYNEQFF,TGTGCCAGCAGCTCCTCTAAAAGCTCCTACAATGAGCAGTTCTTC
TRBJ1-5,once,TRBD1,TRBV18,CASSKDRGEGSNQPQHF,TGTGCCAGCTCAAAGGACAGGGGGGAAGGTAGCAATCAGCCCCAGCATTTT
TRBJ2-2,-,-,TRBV5-1,CASSFTGINTGELFF,TGCGCCAGCAGCTTTACCGGGATTAACACCGGGGAGCTGTTTTTT
TRBJ2-3,once,-,TRBV7-3,CASSPRPETDTQYF,TGTGCCAGCAGCCCACGACCGGAGACAGATACGCAGTATTTT
TRBJ2-3,few,TRBD1,TRBV18,CASSPRQGPDTQYF,TGTGCCAGCTCCCCAAGACAGGGACCAGATACGCAGTATTTT
TRBJ2-7,-,TRBD1,TRBV7-9,CASSIRTGGYEQYF,TGTGCCAGCAGCATCCGGACAGGGGGTTACGAGCAGTACTTC
TRBJ1-5,-,-,TRBV5-1,CASSLWSGNQPQHF,TGCGCCAGCAGCTTGTGGAGCGGTAATCAGCCCCAGCATTTT
TRBJ2-6,once,-,TRBV25-1,CASSEPRDAGNVLTF,TGTGCCAGCAGTGAGCCCAGAGATGCGGGAAACGTCCTGACTTTC
TRBJ2-3,-,-,TRBV14,CASSEVIDTQYF,TGTGCCAGCAGCGAGGTCATAGATACGCAGTATTTT
TRBJ2-3,once,-,TRBV6-5,CASSYLSSTDTQYF,TGTGCCAGCAGTTACCTCTCTAGCACAGATACGCAGTATTTT
TRBJ2-5,-,TRBD2,TRBV2,CASREAGGRETQYF,TGTGCCAGCAGGGAGGCGGGGGGCCGGGAGACCCAGTACTTC
TRBJ2-5,-,TRBD1,TRBV5-1,CASRPGQVGQETQYF,TGCGCCAGCAGACCGGGACAGGTTGGCCAAGAGACCCAGTACTTC
TRBJ1-1,-,-,TRBV5-5,CASSFSPQGGAGATQRSFF,TGTGCCAGCAGCTTTTCCCCCCAGGGAGGGGCTGGTGCCACCCAGAGATCATTCTTT
TRBJ2-4,-,TRBD2,TRBV5-1,CASSPGGRTKNIQYF,TGCGCCAGCAGCCCGGGGGGGCGGACCAAAAACATTCAGTACTTC
TRBJ2-4,-,TRBD2,TRBV4-1,CASSQGEAGAAKNIQYF,TGCGCCAGCAGCCAAGGCGAAGCGGGGGCAGCCAAAAACATTCAGTACTTC
TRBJ2-3,-,TRBD2,TRBV20-1,CSASSREEADTQYF,TGCAGTGCTAGTTCGCGGGAGGAGGCAGATACGCAGTATTTT
TRBJ2-1,-,TRBD2,TRBV5-1,CASSLLAGSEQFF,TGCGCCAGCAGCTTGTTAGCGGGTTCTGAGCAGTTCTTC
TRBJ2-7,few,-,TRBV28,CASSRGGEQYF,TGTGCCAGCAGTCGAGGTGGCGAGCAGTACTTC
TRBJ1-5,few,-,TRBV4-1,CASSQRPRHRGASNQPQHF,TGCGCCAGCAGCCAAAGGCCGCGTCATAGGGGCGCGAGCAATCAGCCCCAGCATTTT
TRBJ2-1,-,TRBD2,TRBV9,CASSVGLANYNEQFF,TGTGCCAGCAGCGTAGGACTAGCAAACTACAATGAGCAGTTCTTC
TRBJ2-3,-,TRBD2,TRBV7-3,CASSSGLAGVTDTQYF,TGTGCCAGCAGCTCGGGACTAGCGGGAGTTACAGATACGCAGTATTTT
TRBJ2-2,-,-,TRBV3-1/TRBV3-2,CASSQGGLPTGELFF,TGTGCCAGCAGCCAAGGGGGACTGCCCACCGGGGAGCTGTTTTTT
TRBJ1-5,-,-,TRBV6-5,CASRPGSPASQPQHF,TGTGCCAGCAGACCCGGGTCCCCGGCTAGCCAGCCCCAGCATTTT
TRBJ2-7,-,TRBD1,TRBV27,CASSPTGQLYEQYF,TGTGCCAGCAGTCCGACGGGACAGCTCTACGAGCAGTACTTC
TRBJ2-2,few,TRBD2,TRBV2,CASSASGRGGQLFF,TGTGCCAGCAGTGCTAGCGGGAGGGGCGGGCAGCTGTTTTTT
TRBJ2-7,-,TRBD1,TRBV30,CAWMRDRAAYEQYF,TGTGCCTGGATGAGGGACAGGGCGGCCTACGAGCAGTACTTC
TRBJ2-3,-,-,TRBV3-1/TRBV3-2,CASSQDLAADTQYF,TGTGCCAGCAGCCAAGACTTGGCGGCAGATACGCAGTATTTT
TRBJ2-2,once,TRBD2,TRBV7-9,CASSLPGSGSTGELFF,TGTGCCAGCAGCTTACCAGGTAGCGGGAGTACCGGGGAGCTGTTTTTT
TRBJ1-2,-,-,TRBV19,CASSNRDSGPYGYTF,TGTGCCAGTAGTAATAGGGACTCCGGACCTTATGGCTACACCTTC
TRBJ1-2,-,-,TRBV7-9,CASSLARGDLGYTF,TGTGCCAGCAGCTTAGCGCGGGGGGACTTGGGCTACACCTTC
TRBJ2-3,-,-,TRBV27,CASSLGHIYGQATDTQYF,TGTGCCAGCAGTTTAGGTCATATCTATGGACAAGCCACAGATACGCAGTATTTT
TRBJ2-1,-,TRBD2,TRBV5-1,CASSLDGTSGTSSYNEQFF,TGCGCCAGCAGCTTGGATGGGACTAGCGGGACGAGCTCCTACAATGAGCAGTTCTTC
TRBJ1-2,-,TRBD1,TRBV7-2,CASSQGDPFFNYGYTF,TGTGCCAGCAGTCAGGGGGATCCATTTTTTAACTATGGCTACACCTTC
TRBJ2-6,-,TRBD1,TRBV11-1,CASSLVDRFARDVLTF,TGTGCCAGCAGCTTAGTGGACAGGTTTGCAAGGGACGTCCTGACTTTC
TRBJ2-3,-,TRBD1,TRBV7-3,CASSPPGQANTQYF,TGTGCCAGCAGCCCGCCGGGACAGGCCAATACGCAGTATTTT
TRBJ1-3,-,-,TRBV28,CASSLGRAANTIYF,TGTGCCAGCAGTTTGGGCAGGGCGGCAAACACCATATATTTT
TRBJ1-5,-,TRBD1,TRBV2,CASSLQPSGQNQPQHF,TGTGCCAGCAGCCTCCAACCTTCGGGACAGAATCAGCCCCAGCATTTT
TRBJ1-4,once,-,TRBV10-3,CAISELGGNNEKLFF,TGTGCCATCAGTGAGTTGGGGGGGAACAATGAAAAACTGTTTTTT
TRBJ2-1,-,TRBD2,TRBV11-1,CASTLGLAGGREQFF,TGTGCCAGCACCCTGGGACTAGCGGGAGGGCGGGAGCAGTTCTTC
TRBJ2-5,-,TRBD2,TRBV19,CASSTRTSGYQETQYF,TGTGCCAGTAGTACACGGACTAGCGGATACCAAGAGACCCAGTACTTC